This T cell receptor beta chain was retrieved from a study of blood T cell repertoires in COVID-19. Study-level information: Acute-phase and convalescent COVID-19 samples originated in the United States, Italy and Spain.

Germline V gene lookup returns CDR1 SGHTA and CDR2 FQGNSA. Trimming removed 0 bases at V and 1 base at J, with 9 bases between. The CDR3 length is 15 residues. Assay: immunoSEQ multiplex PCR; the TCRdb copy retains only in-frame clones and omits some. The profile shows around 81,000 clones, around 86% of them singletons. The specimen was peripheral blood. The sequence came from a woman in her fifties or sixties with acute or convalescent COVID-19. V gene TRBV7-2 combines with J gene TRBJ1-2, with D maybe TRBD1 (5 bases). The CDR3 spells CASSLAGQGNYGYTF. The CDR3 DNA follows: TGTGCCAGCAGCTTAGCGGGGCAGGGTAACTATGGCTACACCTTC.